These 28 T cell receptor beta chains originate from one sample sequenced in a study of radiotherapy plus CTLA-4 blockade in lung cancer. Profiling relied on immunoSEQ multiplex PCR, and the TCRdb table lists in-frame clones only, not all of them. The sample records 45,000 to 55,000 clones, roughly 84% being singletons. Sample: peripheral blood, taken from a patient treated with radiotherapy plus ipilimumab. The receptors originated from a human donor with non-small cell lung cancer who had a partial response to radiotherapy plus ipilimumab.

The chain is built from TRBV27 and TRBJ2-3, with TRBD2 identical over 12 bases. This CDR3 comprises 18 residues. V shed 3 bases, J shed 1 base, and the junction held 8 bases outside the gene matches. Germline-derived CDR1 and CDR2 are MNHEY and SMNVEV (reference sequence). CDR3 region: CASSFRASGGAGTDTQYF. The CDR3 region has the DNA TGTGCCAGCAGTTTTCGGGCTAGCGGGGGGGCCGGCACAGATACGCAGTATTTT.

The V call is TRBV10-2, the J call TRBJ1-5; maybe TRBD1 (6 bases). The CDR3 has 14 residues. V was cut by 6 bases and J by 7 bases, with 16 bases left in between. Germline CDR1 and CDR2: WSHSY and SAAADI. CDR3 in amino acids: CASSFTGFEQPQHF. CDR3 nucleotide sequence: TGCGCCAGCAGCTTTACAGGGTTCGAGCAGCCCCAGCATTTT.

V usage is TRBV28 and J usage is TRBJ2-7, with TRBD1 matching 9 bases. The germline V gene has CDR1 MDHEN and CDR2 SYDVKM. The length of the CDR3 is 16 residues. V trimming: 4 bases; J trimming: 2 bases; junction bases outside the gene matches: 9. The CDR3 DNA sequence: TGTGCCAGCAGTTCCACCGGGACAGGGACAGCCTACGAGCAGTACTTC. This sequence encodes CASSSTGTGTAYEQYF. Combining the CDR3 with reference TRBV28 and TRBJ2-7 gives the whole variable domain DVKVTQSSRYLVKRTGEKVFLECVQDMDHENMFWYRQDPGLGLRLIYFSYDVKMKEKGDIPEGYSVSREKKERFSLILESASTNQTSMYLCASSSTGTGTAYEQYFGPGTRLTVT.

This clone was counted once. This sequence joins TRBV5-4 and TRBJ1-1; 8 bases fit TRBD1. This CDR3 comprises 16 residues. CDR1 SGHNT and CDR2 YYREEE come from the germline V gene (reference sequence). V trimming: 4 bases; J trimming: 3 bases; junction bases outside the gene matches: 11. This chain's CDR3 is CASSQGPGGADTEAFF. The CDR3, as DNA: TGTGCCAGCAGCCAAGGACCAGGGGGCGCGGACACTGAAGCTTTCTTT.

The chain uses TRBV11-2 and TRBJ1-6; no firm D call. This CDR3 spans 15 amino acids. V lost 5 bases to trimming and J lost 5 bases, with 13 bases between them. CDR1 is SGHAT, CDR2 FQNNGV, per germline. The CDR3 loop reads CASSPYTGNNSPLHF. As DNA, the CDR3 is TGTGCCAGCAGCCCCTACACGGGGAATAATTCACCCCTCCACTTT.

This clone was observed once. Other DNA sequences in this sample translate to the same CDR3. The chain is built from TRBV9 and TRBJ2-3; weak D call: TRBD2 (6 bases). Germline-derived CDR1 and CDR2 are SGDLS and YYNGEE. Trimming shortened V by 2 bases and J by 0 bases, and 10 bases separated the two germline ends. The CDR3 loop spans 15 amino acids. The CDR3 loop is CASSVSGTSTDTQYF. The CDR3 DNA sequence: TGTGCCAGCAGCGTTTCCGGGACTAGCACAGATACGCAGTATTTT.

This clone was seen a single time. V usage is TRBV18 and J usage is TRBJ2-2; D remains ambiguous. V was trimmed by 5 bases and J by 2 bases, leaving 9 bases between them. The germline V gene encodes CDR1 KGHSH and CDR2 LQKENI. The CDR3 spans 14 residues. The CDR3, as DNA: TGTGCCAGCTCAGGAGACTTTAACACCGGGGAGCTGTTTTTT. Translation: CASSGDFNTGELFF. Using reference TRBV18 and TRBJ2-2 for the parts outside the CDR3, the full variable domain is NAGVMQNPRHLVRRRGQEARLRCSPMKGHSHVYWYRQLPEEGLKFMVYLQKENIIDESGMPKERFSAEFPKEGPSILRIQQVVRGDSAAYFCASSGDFNTGELFFGEGSRLTVL.

The rearrangement uses TRBV28 and TRBJ1-4, with D uncertain. This CDR3 contains 14 residues. V was clipped by 7 bases and J by 8 bases, with 17 bases between them. Germline-derived CDR1 and CDR2 are MDHEN and SYDVKM. CDR3 DNA sequence: TGTGCCAGCACTTTCGGCGGGGTAGGAGAAAAACTGTTTTTT. This codes for CASTFGGVGEKLFF.

The V gene is TRBV10-3, the J gene TRBJ2-3; 7 bases match TRBD2. The CDR3 contains 17 residues. Trimming took 3 bases from V and 0 from J; bases not matched to a gene: 9. The germline CDR1 and CDR2 sequences are ENHRY and SYGVKD. Written as DNA, the CDR3 is TGTGCCATCAGTGAAGGGAGGGGCACTACTAGCACAGATACGCAGTATTTT. Its translation is CAISEGRGTTSTDTQYF.

V is TRBV2 and J is TRBJ2-3, with 9 positions matching TRBD1. Trimming cost V 4 bases and J 5 bases; bases outside gene matches: 7. There are 15 residues in the CDR3. Germline CDR1 is SNHLY and CDR2 is FYNNEI. The CDR3 nucleotides are TGTGCCAGCAGTGGTGGGACAGGGAAAGGAGATACGCAGTATTTT. It specifies CASSGGTGKGDTQYF.

The rearrangement uses TRBV14 and TRBJ2-1; D is unresolved. From germline, CDR1 is SGHDN and CDR2 FVKESK. The CDR3 contains 17 residues. V lost 0 bases, J lost 4 bases, and 16 bases lay in between. CDR3: CASSQEVWSPFYNEQFF. In nucleotides, the CDR3 is TGTGCCAGCAGCCAAGAAGTCTGGAGTCCCTTTTACAATGAGCAGTTCTTC. The full variable domain, with the rest looked up from reference TRBV14 and TRBJ2-1, is EAGVTQFPSHSVIEKGQTVTLRCDPISGHDNLYWYRRVMGKEIKFLLHFVKESKQDESGMPNNRFLAERTGGTYSTLKVQPAELEDSGVYFCASSQEVWSPFYNEQFFGPGTRLTVL.

The chain carries TRBV5-1 and TRBJ2-7; D is unresolved. In germline, CDR1 is SGHRS, CDR2 YFSETQ. This CDR3 comprises 13 residues. V lost 4 bases and J lost 5, with 13 bases in between. The DNA of the CDR3 is TGCGCCAGCAGCCTTCTGCTAGGAAACGAGCAGTACTTC. Its translation: CASSLLLGNEQYF.

The chain couples TRBV7-9 to TRBJ2-3; 10 nucleotides match TRBD1. Germline CDR1 is SEHNR and CDR2 is FQNEAQ (reference sequence). Trimming took 2 bases from V and 1 from J; bases not matched to a gene: 3. This CDR3 spans 16 amino acids. The CDR3 DNA reads as TGTGCCAGCAGCTTACGGACAGGGGGTGGCACAGATACGCAGTATTTT. Encoded protein: CASSLRTGGGTDTQYF.

This clone is termed medium-sized (0.01 to 0.1%). This chain joins TRBV7-9 and TRBJ2-7; D is ambiguous. The germline gives CDR1 SEHNR, CDR2 FQNEAQ (reference sequence). The CDR3 covers 14 residues. Trimming shortened V by 1 base and J by 2 bases, and 9 bases separated the two germline ends. The CDR3 region has the DNA TGTGCCAGCAGCTTAGGAGGCCGCCCCTACGAGCAGTACTTC. It specifies CASSLGGRPYEQYF. Combining the CDR3 with reference TRBV7-9 and TRBJ2-7 gives the whole variable domain DTGVSQNPRHKITKRGQNVTFRCDPISEHNRLYWYRQTLGQGPEFLTYFQNEAQLEKSRLLSDRFSAERPKGSFSTLEIQRTEQGDSAMYLCASSLGGRPYEQYFGPGTRLTVT.

The chain couples TRBV11-3 to TRBJ2-3, with 8 bases identical to TRBD1. Germline CDR1 SGHNT, CDR2 YENEEA. Trimming removed 5 bases from V and 10 bases from J; junction bases left unmatched: 17. The CDR3 is made up of 16 amino acids. The CDR3 loop is CASSSRGQGSLDAQYF. The CDR3 DNA is TGTGCCAGCAGCAGCAGGGGGCAGGGTAGCCTGGATGCGCAGTATTTT.

The CDR3 coding sequence is TGCGCCAGCCGGACTAGCGGGGGGGGCAGGGGCTCCTACGAGCAGTACTTC. Translated: CASRTSGGGRGSYEQYF. V usage is TRBV5-1 and J usage is TRBJ2-7; 15 bases are shared with TRBD2. Trimming cost V 7 bases and J 0 bases; bases outside gene matches: 8. The germline V gene has CDR1 SGHRS and CDR2 YFSETQ. The CDR3 runs to 17 residues.

The genes are TRBV5-5 and TRBJ1-1, with D possibly being TRBD1 (6 bases). The CDR3 is 13 amino acids. The V end was cut by 2 bases, the J end by 5 bases, with 10 bases between. From germline, CDR1 is SGHKS and CDR2 YYEKEE (reference sequence). CDR3 nucleotide sequence: TGTGCCAGCAGCTTAGCTGACAGGACTGAAGCTTTCTTT. It is translated as CASSLADRTEAFF.

This clone was seen a single time. The chain is built from TRBV12-1 and TRBJ2-7; the table's D call, TRBD2, has no DNA check behind it. TRBV12-1 has pseudogene status. The CDR3 loop spans 12 amino acids. The CDR3 is CASNGLRCEQYF. The CDR3 coding sequence is TGTGCCAGCAACGGACTAAGGTGCGAGCAGTACTTC.

Only a few counts were recorded for this clone. The chain joins TRBV6-1 to TRBJ2-3; D is unclear. V was shortened by 4 bases and J by 2 bases, with 7 bases between the two germline ends. Per the germline V gene, CDR1 is MNHNS and CDR2 is SASEGT. The CDR3 covers 13 residues. CDR3 coding DNA: TGTGCCAGCAGTGTAACAGTCACAGATACGCAGTATTTT. It codes for CASSVTVTDTQYF.

The genes are TRBV6-5 and TRBJ2-7; D may be TRBD1 (5 bases). Trimming shortened V by 7 bases and J by 0 bases, and 13 bases separated the two germline ends. The germline CDR1 and CDR2 sequences are MNHEY and SVGAGI. The CDR3 spans 14 residues. CDR3 bases: TGTGCCAGCAAAATGGGGCAGAACTCCTACGAGCAGTACTTC. Translated, it gives CASKMGQNSYEQYF.

V is TRBV7-2 and J is TRBJ1-2; D gene uncertain. The ends were cut back, 0 bases at V and 8 bases at J, with 19 bases in the middle. This CDR3 is built from 16 residues. CDR1 SGHTA and CDR2 FQGNSA come from the germline V gene. CDR3 coding DNA: TGTGCCAGCAGCTTAGCCGCGGACGCGGGGTGGTCAGGCTACACCTTC. Translating it yields CASSLAADAGWSGYTF.

The V and J genes are TRBV14 and TRBJ2-3; a possible D gene is TRBD2 (6 bases). V was cut by 2 bases and J by 5 bases, with 11 bases left in between. The length of the CDR3 is 14 residues. Germline V gene lookup returns CDR1 SGHDN and CDR2 FVKESK. The CDR3 coding sequence is TGTGCCAGCAGCCAAAGTCCCGGGGGAGATACGCAGTATTTT. The encoded protein is CASSQSPGGDTQYF.

The CDR3 region is CASSELGQQETQYF. As DNA, the CDR3 is TGTGCCAGCAGTGAACTGGGACAACAAGAGACCCAGTACTTC. The V call is TRBV2, the J call TRBJ2-5, with D perhaps TRBD1 (6 bases). The length of the CDR3 is 14 residues. Trimming shortened V by 2 bases and J by 2 bases, and 9 bases separated the two germline ends. Germline assignment: CDR1 SNHLY and CDR2 FYNNEI.

The V call is TRBV15, the J call TRBJ2-3, with 8 bases matching TRBD2. The germline gives CDR1 LNHNV, CDR2 YYDKDF (reference sequence). The CDR3 has 15 residues. The ends lost 8 bases at V and 4 bases at J; junction bases unmatched: 11. The CDR3 coding sequence is TGTGCCACCGGCTTGCCTAGCGGGCTTCCAGATACGCAGTATTTT. Translated, it gives CATGLPSGLPDTQYF.

This rearrangement joins TRBV10-1 to TRBJ1-6, with 10 bases identical to TRBD1. The CDR3 spans 14 residues. The trim removed 9 bases at V and 7 bases at J, leaving 6 bases unmatched. From germline, CDR1 is WNHNN and CDR2 SYGVQD (reference sequence). CDR3: CARCDRGRNSPLHF. CDR3 coding DNA: TGCGCCAGGTGCGACAGGGGGCGCAATTCACCCCTCCACTTT.

The rearrangement uses TRBV19 and TRBJ2-7; 10 nucleotides line up with TRBD1. The CDR3 is 15 amino acids. V shed 3 bases, J shed 2 bases, and the junction held 4 bases outside the gene matches. Germline CDR1 and CDR2: LNHDA and SQIVND (reference sequence). The CDR3 sequence is CASSMGTGVAYEQYF. CDR3 DNA: TGTGCCAGTAGTATGGGGACAGGGGTCGCCTACGAGCAGTACTTC.

The V call is TRBV27, the J call TRBJ2-3; 11 positions match TRBD1. This CDR3 has 18 residues. Germline V CDR1 and CDR2: MNHEY, SMNVEV (reference sequence). V shed 6 bases, J shed 0 bases, and the junction held 11 bases outside the gene matches. The DNA of the CDR3 is TGTGCCAGCAGACTTATCGGACAGGGGGCTTTAAGCACAGATACGCAGTATTTT. It translates to CASRLIGQGALSTDTQYF.

This clone was found many times. The chain has TRBV7-3 and TRBJ2-7, with a possible D match to TRBD1 (6 bases). V was shortened by 2 bases and J by 2 bases, with 13 bases between the two germline ends. Germline lookup yields CDR1 SGHTA and CDR2 FQGTGA. This CDR3 has 15 residues. CDR3 sequence reads: CASSLQTGYPYEQYF. Here the CDR3 DNA reads TGTGCCAGCAGCTTACAGACAGGCTACCCCTACGAGCAGTACTTC.